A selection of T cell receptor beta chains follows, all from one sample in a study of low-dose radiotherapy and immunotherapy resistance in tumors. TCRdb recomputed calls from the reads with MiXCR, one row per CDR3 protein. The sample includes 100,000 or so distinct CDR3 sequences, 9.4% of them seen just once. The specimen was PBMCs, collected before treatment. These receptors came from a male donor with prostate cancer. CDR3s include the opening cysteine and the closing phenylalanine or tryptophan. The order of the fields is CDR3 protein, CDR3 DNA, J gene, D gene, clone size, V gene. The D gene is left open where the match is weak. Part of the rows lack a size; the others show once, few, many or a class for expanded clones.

CDR3aa: CASSHSGGEQFF
CDR3nt: TGTGCCAGCAGTCACTCGGGGGGAGAGCAGTTCTTC
j_gene: TRBJ2-1
d_gene: TRBD2
abundance: many
v_gene: TRBV5-6

CDR3aa: CASSPPARDPRFF
CDR3nt: TGTGCCAGCTCACCACCGGCCAGGGACCCCCGGTTCTTC
j_gene: TRBJ2-1
d_gene: NA
abundance: many
v_gene: TRBV18

CDR3aa: CASWTGRTGNSPLHF
CDR3nt: TGTGCCAGCTGGACTGGGAGAACTGGGAATTCACCCCTCCACTTT
j_gene: TRBJ1-6
d_gene: NA
abundance: many
v_gene: TRBV6-5

CDR3aa: CAPGQNSTDTQYF
CDR3nt: TGTGCCCCAGGACAGAACAGCACAGATACGCAGTATTTT
j_gene: TRBJ2-3
d_gene: NA
abundance: NA
v_gene: TRBV30

CDR3aa: CASSLDVNRELFF
CDR3nt: TGCGCCAGCAGCTTGGACGTCAACCGGGAGCTGTTTTTT
j_gene: TRBJ2-2
d_gene: NA
abundance: many
v_gene: TRBV5-1

CDR3aa: CASSLKGPRETQYF
CDR3nt: TGTGCCAGCAGTCTCAAGGGACCAAGGGAGACCCAGTACTTC
j_gene: TRBJ2-5
d_gene: NA
abundance: many
v_gene: TRBV5-4

CDR3aa: CASSLGGRGAFF
CDR3nt: TGTGCCAGCAGCTTAGGGGGGCGTGGAGCTTTCTTT
j_gene: TRBJ1-1
d_gene: NA
abundance: many
v_gene: TRBV7-9

CDR3aa: CAISVSLAGVTDTQYF
CDR3nt: TGTGCCATCAGTGTATCTCTAGCGGGAGTCACAGATACGCAGTATTTT
j_gene: TRBJ2-3
d_gene: TRBD2
abundance: NA
v_gene: TRBV10-3

CDR3aa: CAWSVPDRVTGKLFF
CDR3nt: TGTGCCTGGAGTGTCCCGGACAGGGTAACGGGAAAACTGTTTTTT
j_gene: TRBJ1-4
d_gene: TRBD1
abundance: many
v_gene: TRBV30

CDR3aa: CASSGQGAANQPQHF
CDR3nt: TGTGCCAGCAGTGGACAGGGGGCGGCCAATCAGCCCCAGCATTTT
j_gene: TRBJ1-5
d_gene: TRBD1
abundance: many
v_gene: TRBV28

CDR3aa: CASSLGQGLNIQYF
CDR3nt: TGCGCCAGCAGCTTAGGACAGGGTTTGAACATTCAGTACTTC
j_gene: TRBJ2-4
d_gene: TRBD1
abundance: many
v_gene: TRBV5-1

CDR3aa: CASGAGEKLFF
CDR3nt: TGTGCCAGCGGCGCGGGTGAAAAACTGTTTTTT
j_gene: TRBJ1-4
d_gene: NA
abundance: many
v_gene: TRBV12-3/TRBV12-4

CDR3aa: CATSSAAGIGNEQFF
CDR3nt: TGTGCCACTTCTAGCGCGGCCGGCATCGGCAATGAGCAGTTCTTC
j_gene: TRBJ2-1
d_gene: NA
abundance: many
v_gene: TRBV24-1

CDR3aa: CASSLFWAGELFF
CDR3nt: TGTGCCAGCAGCTTGTTCTGGGCCGGGGAGCTGTTTTTT
j_gene: TRBJ2-2
d_gene: NA
abundance: many
v_gene: TRBV7-9

CDR3aa: CASSTLQGIGVRELFF
CDR3nt: TGTGCCAGCAGTACACTACAGGGGATCGGTGTTAGAGAGCTGTTTTTT
j_gene: TRBJ2-2
d_gene: TRBD1
abundance: many
v_gene: TRBV28

CDR3aa: CASSLDGSGETQYF
CDR3nt: TGTGCCAGCAGTTTAGACGGGAGCGGGGAGACCCAGTACTTC
j_gene: TRBJ2-5
d_gene: NA
abundance: many
v_gene: TRBV6-2/TRBV6-3

CDR3aa: CASSAGQGAVADSPLHF
CDR3nt: TGTGCCAGCAGCGCGGGACAGGGGGCCGTTGCGGATTCACCCCTCCACTTT
j_gene: TRBJ1-6
d_gene: TRBD1
abundance: many
v_gene: TRBV9

CDR3aa: CASSSQGKNTEAFF
CDR3nt: TGTGCCAGCAGTTCTCAGGGGAAGAACACTGAAGCTTTCTTT
j_gene: TRBJ1-1
d_gene: NA
abundance: many
v_gene: TRBV28

CDR3aa: CASSIRASINEQFF
CDR3nt: TGTGCCAGTAGTATCCGGGCCTCGATCAATGAGCAGTTCTTC
j_gene: TRBJ2-1
d_gene: NA
abundance: NA
v_gene: TRBV19

CDR3aa: CASSLSAGTSETQYF
CDR3nt: TGTGCCAGCAGCTTATCAGCGGGGACCTCGGAGACCCAGTACTTC
j_gene: TRBJ2-5
d_gene: TRBD2
abundance: many
v_gene: TRBV7-3

CDR3aa: CASSQDLPSGRKGEQFF
CDR3nt: TGCGCCAGCAGCCAAGATCTCCCTAGCGGGAGGAAGGGTGAGCAGTTCTTC
j_gene: TRBJ2-1
d_gene: TRBD2
abundance: many
v_gene: TRBV4-1

CDR3aa: CASSEHRTDTQYF
CDR3nt: TGTGCCAGCAGTGAGCACAGAACGGATACGCAGTATTTT
j_gene: TRBJ2-3
d_gene: NA
abundance: many
v_gene: TRBV6-4

CDR3aa: CASSPSLYEQYF
CDR3nt: TGTGCCAGCTCACCTAGTCTCTACGAGCAGTACTTC
j_gene: TRBJ2-7
d_gene: NA
abundance: many
v_gene: TRBV18

CDR3aa: CASSAGLETDTQYF
CDR3nt: TGTGCCAGCAGCGCGGGACTAGAAACAGATACGCAGTATTTT
j_gene: TRBJ2-3
d_gene: TRBD2
abundance: many
v_gene: TRBV7-2

CDR3aa: CSVMPDGMAGANVLTF
CDR3nt: TGCAGCGTAATGCCCGACGGAATGGCTGGGGCCAACGTCCTGACTTTC
j_gene: TRBJ2-6
d_gene: NA
abundance: many
v_gene: TRBV29-1

CDR3aa: CASSYSIAGEYNEQFF
CDR3nt: TGTGCCAGCAGTTACTCCATAGCGGGAGAGTACAATGAGCAGTTCTTC
j_gene: TRBJ2-1
d_gene: TRBD2
abundance: many
v_gene: TRBV6-2/TRBV6-3

CDR3aa: CASRSGTDEQYF
CDR3nt: TGTGCCAGCAGGTCCGGGACAGACGAGCAGTACTTC
j_gene: TRBJ2-7
d_gene: TRBD1
abundance: many
v_gene: TRBV28

CDR3aa: CASSHGTGNQPQHF
CDR3nt: TGTGCCAGCAGCCACGGGACAGGAAATCAGCCCCAGCATTTT
j_gene: TRBJ1-5
d_gene: TRBD1
abundance: many
v_gene: TRBV13

CDR3aa: CASRERGLSYGYTF
CDR3nt: TGTGCCAGCAGAGAAAGGGGGCTATCCTATGGCTACACCTTC
j_gene: TRBJ1-2
d_gene: TRBD1
abundance: many
v_gene: TRBV6-5

CDR3aa: CASRPETGYTEAFF
CDR3nt: TGTGCCAGCAGACCTGAGACAGGGTACACTGAAGCTTTCTTT
j_gene: TRBJ1-1
d_gene: TRBD1
abundance: many
v_gene: TRBV25-1

CDR3aa: CASSQDSQGADTQYF
CDR3nt: TGCGCCAGCAGTCAGGACTCTCAAGGGGCAGATACGCAGTATTTT
j_gene: TRBJ2-3
d_gene: NA
abundance: many
v_gene: TRBV5-1

CDR3aa: CASSPGNLLGNEQFF
CDR3nt: TGTGCCAGCTCCCCTGGGAATCTGTTAGGCAATGAGCAGTTCTTC
j_gene: TRBJ2-1
d_gene: NA
abundance: many
v_gene: TRBV18

CDR3aa: CSVLMGLAGNEQFF
CDR3nt: TGCAGCGTTCTAATGGGACTAGCGGGGAATGAGCAGTTCTTC
j_gene: TRBJ2-1
d_gene: TRBD2
abundance: many
v_gene: TRBV29-1

CDR3aa: CASSDRIGLETQYF
CDR3nt: TGTGCCAGCAGTGATCGGATAGGGTTGGAGACCCAGTACTTC
j_gene: TRBJ2-5
d_gene: NA
abundance: many
v_gene: TRBV25-1

CDR3aa: CASSSGTGNSPLHF
CDR3nt: TGTGCCAGCAGTTCCGGGACAGGGAATTCACCCCTCCACTTT
j_gene: TRBJ1-6
d_gene: TRBD1
abundance: many
v_gene: TRBV5-4

CDR3aa: CSAIAGAQGNEQFF
CDR3nt: TGCAGTGCTATAGCGGGAGCTCAAGGGAATGAGCAGTTCTTC
j_gene: TRBJ2-1
d_gene: TRBD2
abundance: many
v_gene: TRBV20-1

CDR3aa: CASSPETDPTGELFF
CDR3nt: TGCGCCAGCAGCCCTGAGACAGACCCCACCGGGGAGCTGTTTTTT
j_gene: TRBJ2-2
d_gene: NA
abundance: many
v_gene: TRBV5-1

CDR3aa: CASSYGRRAGVDAFF
CDR3nt: TGTGCCAGCAGTTACGGCCGACGGGCGGGGGTTGATGCTTTCTTT
j_gene: TRBJ1-1
d_gene: NA
abundance: many
v_gene: TRBV6-2/TRBV6-3

CDR3aa: CASSLSGLTDTQYF
CDR3nt: TGTGCCAGCAGCCTATCAGGGCTTACAGATACGCAGTATTTT
j_gene: TRBJ2-3
d_gene: NA
abundance: many
v_gene: TRBV6-5

CDR3aa: CASSLGQGTTNIQYF
CDR3nt: TGTGCCAGCAGTCTTGGACAGGGGACGACAAACATTCAGTACTTC
j_gene: TRBJ2-4
d_gene: TRBD1
abundance: many
v_gene: TRBV6-2/TRBV6-3

CDR3aa: CASSLGVWDTEAFF
CDR3nt: TGTGCCAGCAGCTTAGGGGTTTGGGACACTGAAGCTTTCTTT
j_gene: TRBJ1-1
d_gene: NA
abundance: many
v_gene: TRBV7-2

CDR3aa: CASSPQRSGGDEKLFF
CDR3nt: TGTGCCAGCAGCCCTCAACGGTCAGGGGGCGATGAAAAACTGTTTTTT
j_gene: TRBJ1-4
d_gene: TRBD1
abundance: many
v_gene: TRBV14

CDR3aa: CASSIYGISAYNEQFF
CDR3nt: TGTGCCAGTAGTATTTATGGGATATCAGCATACAATGAGCAGTTCTTC
j_gene: TRBJ2-1
d_gene: NA
abundance: many
v_gene: TRBV19